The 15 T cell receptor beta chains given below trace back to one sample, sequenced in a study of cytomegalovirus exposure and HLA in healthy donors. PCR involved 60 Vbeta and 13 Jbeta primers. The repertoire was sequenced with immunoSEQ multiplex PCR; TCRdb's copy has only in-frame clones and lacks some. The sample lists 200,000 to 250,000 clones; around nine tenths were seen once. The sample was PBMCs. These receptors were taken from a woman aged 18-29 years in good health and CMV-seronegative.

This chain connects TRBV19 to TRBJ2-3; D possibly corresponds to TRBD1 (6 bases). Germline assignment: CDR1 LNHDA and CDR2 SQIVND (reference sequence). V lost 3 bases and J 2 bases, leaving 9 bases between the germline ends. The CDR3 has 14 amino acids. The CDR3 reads CASSIRTATDTQYF. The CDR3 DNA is TGTGCCAGTAGTATTAGGACAGCCACAGATACGCAGTATTTT. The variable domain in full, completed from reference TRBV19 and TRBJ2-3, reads DGGITQSPKYLFRKEGQNVTLSCEQNLNHDAMYWYRQDPGQGLRLIYYSQIVNDFQKGDIAEGYSVSREKKESFPLTVTSAQKNPTAFYLCASSIRTATDTQYFGPGTRLTVL.

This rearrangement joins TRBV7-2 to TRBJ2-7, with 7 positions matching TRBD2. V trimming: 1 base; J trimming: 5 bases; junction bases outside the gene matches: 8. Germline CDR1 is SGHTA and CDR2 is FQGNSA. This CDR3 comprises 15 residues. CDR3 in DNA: TGTGCCAGCAGCTTAGAAGCGGGATCATCTGACGAGCAGTACTTC. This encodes CASSLEAGSSDEQYF. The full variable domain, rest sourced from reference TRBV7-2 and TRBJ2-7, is GAGVSQSPSNKVTEKGKDVELRCDPISGHTALYWYRQSLGQGLEFLIYFQGNSAPDKSGLPSDRFSAERTGGSVSTLTIQRTQQEDSAVYLCASSLEAGSSDEQYFGPGTRLTVT.

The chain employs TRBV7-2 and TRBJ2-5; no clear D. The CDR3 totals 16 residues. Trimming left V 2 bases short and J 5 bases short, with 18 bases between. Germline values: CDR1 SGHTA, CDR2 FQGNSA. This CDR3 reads CASSLSVSAASETQYF. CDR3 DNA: TGTGCCAGCAGCTTATCGGTGTCCGCGGCAAGTGAGACCCAGTACTTC.

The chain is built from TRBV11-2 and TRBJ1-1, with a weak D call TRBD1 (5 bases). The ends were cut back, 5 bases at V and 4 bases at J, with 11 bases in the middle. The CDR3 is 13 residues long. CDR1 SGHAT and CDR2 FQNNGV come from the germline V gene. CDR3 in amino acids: CASSPARGTEAFF. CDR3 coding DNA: TGTGCCAGCAGCCCCGCTAGGGGCACTGAAGCTTTCTTT. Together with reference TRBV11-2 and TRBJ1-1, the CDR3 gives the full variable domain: EAGVAQSPRYKIIEKRQSVAFWCNPISGHATLYWYQQILGQGPKLLIQFQNNGVVDDSQLPKDRFSAERLKGVDSTLKIQPAKLEDSAVYLCASSPARGTEAFFGQGTRLTVV.

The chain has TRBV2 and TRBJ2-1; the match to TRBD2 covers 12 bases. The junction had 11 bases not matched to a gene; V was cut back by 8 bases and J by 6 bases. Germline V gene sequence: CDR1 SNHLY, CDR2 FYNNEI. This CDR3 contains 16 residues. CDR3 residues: CASLLPGLAGSNEQFF. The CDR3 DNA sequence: TGTGCCAGCCTACTTCCGGGACTAGCGGGCAGCAATGAGCAGTTCTTC. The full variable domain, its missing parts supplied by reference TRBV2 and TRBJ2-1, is EPEVTQTPSHQVTQMGQEVILRCVPISNHLYFYWYRQILGQKVEFLVSFYNNEISEKSEIFDDQFSVERPDGSNFTLKIRSTKLEDSAMYFCASLLPGLAGSNEQFFGPGTRLTVL.

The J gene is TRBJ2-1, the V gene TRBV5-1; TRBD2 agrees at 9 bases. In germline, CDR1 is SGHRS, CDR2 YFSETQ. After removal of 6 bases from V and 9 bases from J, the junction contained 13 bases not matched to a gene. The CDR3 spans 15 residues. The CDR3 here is CASTPEAGGHSEQFF. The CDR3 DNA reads TGCGCCAGCACCCCCGAGGCGGGGGGGCATAGTGAGCAGTTCTTC. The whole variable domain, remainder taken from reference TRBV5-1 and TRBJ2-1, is KAGVTQTPRYLIKTRGQQVTLSCSPISGHRSVSWYQQTPGQGLQFLFEYFSETQRNKGNFPGRFSGRQFSNSRSEMNVSTLELGDSALYLCASTPEAGGHSEQFFGPGTRLTVL.

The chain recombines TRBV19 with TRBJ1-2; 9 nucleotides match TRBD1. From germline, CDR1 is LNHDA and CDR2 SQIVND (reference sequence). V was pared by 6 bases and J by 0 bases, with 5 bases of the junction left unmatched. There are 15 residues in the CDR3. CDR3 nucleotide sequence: TGTGCCAGTAGCAATACAGGGGGCTCTAACTATGGCTACACCTTC. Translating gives CASSNTGGSNYGYTF. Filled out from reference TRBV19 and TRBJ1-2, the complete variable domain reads DGGITQSPKYLFRKEGQNVTLSCEQNLNHDAMYWYRQDPGQGLRLIYYSQIVNDFQKGDIAEGYSVSREKKESFPLTVTSAQKNPTAFYLCASSNTGGSNYGYTFGSGTRLTVV.

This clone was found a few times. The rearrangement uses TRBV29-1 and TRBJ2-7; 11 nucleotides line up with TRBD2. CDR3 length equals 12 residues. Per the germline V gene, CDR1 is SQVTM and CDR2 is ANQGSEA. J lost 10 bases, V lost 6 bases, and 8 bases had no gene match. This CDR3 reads CSVALTSGEQYF. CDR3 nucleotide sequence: TGCAGCGTGGCCCTGACTAGCGGGGAACAGTACTTC.

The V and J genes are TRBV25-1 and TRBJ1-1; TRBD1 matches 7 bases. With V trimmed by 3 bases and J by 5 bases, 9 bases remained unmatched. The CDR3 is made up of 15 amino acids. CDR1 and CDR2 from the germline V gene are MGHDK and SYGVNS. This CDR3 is CASSDGAGGKTEAFF. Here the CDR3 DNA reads TGTGCCAGCAGTGATGGGGCAGGGGGGAAGACTGAAGCTTTCTTT.

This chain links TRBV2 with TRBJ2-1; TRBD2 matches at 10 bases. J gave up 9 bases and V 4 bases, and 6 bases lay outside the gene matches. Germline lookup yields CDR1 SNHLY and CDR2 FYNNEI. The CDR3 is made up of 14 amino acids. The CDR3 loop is CASSVGAGGREQFF. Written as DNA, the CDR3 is TGTGCCAGCAGTGTGGGAGCGGGGGGGCGTGAGCAGTTCTTC.

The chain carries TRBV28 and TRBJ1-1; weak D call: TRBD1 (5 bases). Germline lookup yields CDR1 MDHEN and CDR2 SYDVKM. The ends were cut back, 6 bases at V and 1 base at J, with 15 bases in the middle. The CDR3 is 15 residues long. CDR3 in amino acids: CASRGERGSNTEAFF. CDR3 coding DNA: TGTGCCAGCAGAGGGGAGCGGGGATCGAACACTGAAGCTTTCTTT.

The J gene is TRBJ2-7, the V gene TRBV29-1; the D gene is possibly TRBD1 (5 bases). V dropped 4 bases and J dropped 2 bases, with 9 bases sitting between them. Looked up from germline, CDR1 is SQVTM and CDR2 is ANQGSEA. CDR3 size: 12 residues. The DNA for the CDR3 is TGCAGCGTTGCCGACAGACCCTACGAGCAGTACTTC. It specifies CSVADRPYEQYF.

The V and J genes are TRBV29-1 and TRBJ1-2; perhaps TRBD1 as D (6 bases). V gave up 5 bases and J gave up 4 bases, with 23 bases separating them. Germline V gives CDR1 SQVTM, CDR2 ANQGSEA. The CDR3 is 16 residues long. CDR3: CSVRTASGLRSYGYTF. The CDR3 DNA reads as TGCAGCGTTAGGACAGCCTCGGGTCTACGTAGCTATGGCTACACCTTC.

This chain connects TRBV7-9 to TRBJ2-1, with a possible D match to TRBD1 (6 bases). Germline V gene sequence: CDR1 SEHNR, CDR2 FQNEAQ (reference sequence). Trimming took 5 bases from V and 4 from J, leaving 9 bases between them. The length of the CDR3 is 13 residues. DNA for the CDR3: TGTGCCAGCAGCCCCGGACAGTACAATGAGCAGTTCTTC. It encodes CASSPGQYNEQFF.

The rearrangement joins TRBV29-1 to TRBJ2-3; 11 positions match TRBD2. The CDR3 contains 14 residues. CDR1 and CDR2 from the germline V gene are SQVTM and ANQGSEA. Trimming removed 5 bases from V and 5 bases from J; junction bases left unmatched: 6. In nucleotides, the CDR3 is TGCAGCGTTCTGACTAGCGGGAATAGAGATACGCAGTATTTT. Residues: CSVLTSGNRDTQYF.